The 12 T cell receptor beta chains below were found in one sample sequenced in a study of shared clonotypes between healthy human individuals. Cells designated naive CD8 were CD45RO-negative and were positively selected for CCR7, with terminally differentiated effector memory CD45RA+ cells excluded. Sequenced by immunoSEQ multiplex PCR; TCRdb stores in-frame clones only, minus some. Here the sample spans about 2.1 million clones, approximately 94% being singletons. Sequenced input: naive CD8+ T cells from PBMCs. These receptors all stem from a man aged 18 to 29 in good health. Some clones in this sample may be carry-over from other donors' samples.

CDR3 loop: CATSTTANQPQHF. The CDR3 DNA follows: TGTGCCACCAGCACGACAGCCAATCAGCCCCAGCATTTT. This sequence joins TRBV15 and TRBJ1-5, with D possibly being TRBD1 (5 bases). V lost 4 bases to trimming and J lost 3 bases, with 7 bases between them. Germline assignment: CDR1 LNHNV and CDR2 YYDKDF (reference sequence). This CDR3 has 13 residues.

The chain couples TRBV7-7 to TRBJ2-1; 9 nucleotides align to TRBD1. This CDR3 has 15 amino acids. Germline lookup yields CDR1 SSHAT and CDR2 FNYEAQ (reference sequence). The J segment lost 4 bases and the V segment lost 5 bases, leaving 6 bases of the junction unmatched. CDR3 nucleotides: TGTGCCAGCAGCCCCCTTGGGACAGGGTACAATGAGCAGTTCTTC. Translated, it gives CASSPLGTGYNEQFF.

V is TRBV10-3 and J is TRBJ2-1, with 7 nucleotides matching TRBD2. Trimming took 3 bases from V and 1 from J; bases not matched to a gene: 3. The V gene's germline CDR1 is ENHRY and CDR2 SYGVKD. The CDR3 consists of 15 residues. DNA of the CDR3: TGTGCCATCAGTGATGGACTAGGGTCCTACAATGAGCAGTTCTTC. Translating gives CAISDGLGSYNEQFF.

The rearrangement joins TRBV14 to TRBJ2-7; D is unresolved. V lost 5 bases and J 4 bases, leaving 6 bases between the germline ends. The CDR3 runs to 11 residues. Germline values: CDR1 SGHDN, CDR2 FVKESK. Here the CDR3 reads CASSFKYEQYF. As DNA, the CDR3 is TGTGCCAGCAGCTTTAAATACGAGCAGTACTTC.

V usage is TRBV2 and J usage is TRBJ2-7, with 11 positions matching TRBD1. Germline CDR1 is SNHLY and CDR2 is FYNNEI. This CDR3 has 18 residues. V was pared by 6 bases and J by 2 bases, with 15 bases of the junction left unmatched. The CDR3 loop reads CASRTGTGGPILPYEQYF. The CDR3 DNA sequence: TGTGCCAGCAGGACCGGGACAGGGGGACCAATTCTACCCTACGAGCAGTACTTC.

The chain carries TRBV30 and TRBJ2-5, with D maybe TRBD1 (6 bases). Near its end, the DNA agrees better with TRBJ2-7, so the J call may be wrong. CDR3 size: 13 residues. Looked up from germline, CDR1 is GTSNPN and CDR2 is SVGIG (reference sequence). The CDR3 DNA follows: TGTGCCTGGAGTGTATGGGGGCCCTACGAGCAGTACTTC. This gives the protein CAWSVWGPYEQYF.

Here the CDR3 reads CASSLAPVGGVHTEAFF. The DNA of the CDR3 is TGCGCCAGCAGCTTGGCCCCGGTTGGAGGGGTGCACACTGAAGCTTTCTTT. The gene calls are TRBV5-1 and TRBJ1-1, with D possibly being TRBD1 (5 bases). This CDR3 contains 17 residues. CDR1 is SGHRS and CDR2 is YFSETQ in the germline V gene. V was trimmed by 0 bases and J by 3 bases, leaving 18 bases between them. The whole variable domain, filled in from reference TRBV5-1 and TRBJ1-1, reads KAGVTQTPRYLIKTRGQQVTLSCSPISGHRSVSWYQQTPGQGLQFLFEYFSETQRNKGNFPGRFSGRQFSNSRSEMNVSTLELGDSALYLCASSLAPVGGVHTEAFFGQGTRLTVV.

The chain combines TRBV5-1 with TRBJ2-1; 9 bases fit TRBD1. From germline, CDR1 is SGHRS and CDR2 YFSETQ. After removal of 1 base from V and 6 bases from J, the junction contained 14 bases not matched to a gene. CDR3 size: 18 residues. The CDR3, as DNA: TGCGCCAGCAGCTTGCCGAACTGGACAGGGGTATCCCCCAATGAGCAGTTCTTC. Translating gives CASSLPNWTGVSPNEQFF.

J is TRBJ2-1 and V is TRBV29-1; TRBD1 agrees at 8 bases. The CDR3 runs to 14 residues. Per germline, CDR1 SQVTM and CDR2 ANQGSEA. The V segment lost 7 bases and the J segment 3 bases; nucleotides outside the gene matches: 8. The chain's CDR3 is CSGFGDRYYNEQFF. In DNA form, the CDR3 reads TGCAGCGGGTTCGGGGACAGGTACTACAATGAGCAGTTCTTC.

The chain has TRBV5-8 and TRBJ2-2; D not resolved. The CDR3 extends over 13 amino acids. Per germline, CDR1 SGHTS and CDR2 YDEGEE. Trimming removed 4 bases at V and 5 bases at J, with 9 bases between. For the CDR3, the DNA is TGTGCCAGCAGCGTGGGGTGGACCGGGGAGCTGTTTTTT. Amino acids: CASSVGWTGELFF. The full variable domain, completed using reference TRBV5-8 and TRBJ2-2, is EAGVTQSPTHLIKTRGQQATLRCSPISGHTSVYWYQQALGLGLQFLLWYDEGEERNRGNFPPRFSGRQFPNYSSELNVNALELEDSALYLCASSVGWTGELFFGEGSRLTVL.

The chain carries TRBV7-9 and TRBJ2-2; possibly TRBD1 or TRBD2 for D (6 bases each). With 7 bases removed from V and 4 bases from J, the gap between germline ends came to 7 bases. This CDR3 is built from 12 residues. Germline loops: CDR1 SEHNR, CDR2 FQNEAQ (reference sequence). The CDR3 sequence is CASKGGTGELFF. The CDR3 DNA sequence: TGTGCCAGCAAGGGGGGCACCGGGGAGCTGTTTTTT.

The rearrangement uses TRBV7-9 and TRBJ2-5, with a possible D match to TRBD1 (6 bases). The CDR3 length is 11 residues. Germline V gives CDR1 SEHNR, CDR2 FQNEAQ (reference sequence). V was cut by 8 bases and J by 5 bases, with 9 bases left in between. The CDR3 reads CASDQGETQYF. DNA of the CDR3: TGTGCCAGCGATCAGGGGGAGACCCAGTACTTC.